The 30 T cell receptor beta chains below were found in one sample sequenced in a study of T cells in Graves' hyperthyroidism and ophthalmopathy. TCR beta CDR3 regions were amplified from RNA. In the first-round RT-PCR of the TCR CDR3, the HTBI primer set was used. MiXCR was run by TCRdb on the multiplex PCR reads, yielding one entry per CDR3 protein. This sample has some 350,000 distinct CDR3 sequences; approximately 15% occur once, and the top ten carry roughly 35%. Sample: blood. These TCRs come from a middle-aged woman with Graves' ophthalmopathy.

This clonotype was detected many times. The genes are TRBV28 and TRBJ2-6; D remains ambiguous. This CDR3 is built from 16 residues. V lost 1 base and J lost 0, with 7 bases in between. Germline assignment: CDR1 MDHEN and CDR2 SYDVKM. Here the CDR3 reads CASSLLPNSGANVLTF. The DNA for the CDR3 is TGTGCCAGCAGTTTATTGCCGAACTCTGGGGCCAACGTCCTGACTTTC.

The rearrangement uses TRBV20-1 and TRBJ2-7; D may be TRBD2 (6 bases). The length of the CDR3 is 20 residues. V dropped 1 base and J dropped 7 bases, with 35 bases sitting between them. The germline gives CDR1 DFQATT, CDR2 SNEGSKA (reference sequence). CDR3 sequence: CSARAPTPSWGDFTFREQYF. In nucleotides, the CDR3 is TGCAGTGCTAGAGCCCCCACCCCCTCCTGGGGGGACTTTACCTTTAGGGAGCAGTACTTC.

Ten or more counts support this clonotype. This sequence joins TRBV6-1 and TRBJ2-7; TRBD2 aligns across 12 bases. This CDR3 region has 16 residues. V dropped 6 bases and J dropped 0; count of bases not matched to a gene: 6. The V gene's germline CDR1 is MNHNS and CDR2 SASEGT. DNA of the CDR3: TGTGCCAGCAGCTGGACTAGCGGGATCAGCTCCTACGAGCAGTACTTC. Amino acid sequence: CASSWTSGISSYEQYF.

About this clonotype: This sequence may be a read error, since a much larger clone differs from it by one base. This chain links TRBV28 with TRBJ1-1; D unclear. V was trimmed by 7 bases and J by 11 bases, leaving 17 bases between them. Germline CDR1 reads MDHEN; CDR2 reads SYDVKM. The CDR3 is 12 residues long. This CDR3 is CASILGLGGAFF. The CDR3 nucleotides are TGTGCCAGCATCCTAGGCCTAGGAGGGGCTTTCTTT.

This clonotype was observed a handful of times. The chain recombines TRBV24-1 with TRBJ1-2; a possible D gene is TRBD1 (6 bases). Germline values: CDR1 KGHDR, CDR2 SFDVKD. The CDR3 contains 15 residues. V lost 4 bases and J 8 bases, leaving 19 bases between the germline ends. The CDR3 protein is CATSDPGHPREGYTF. CDR3 DNA sequence: TGTGCCACCAGTGACCCGGGACACCCCCGGGAGGGCTACACCTTC.

This clonotype was counted only a few times. The chain is built from TRBV6-4 and TRBJ1-2, with 7 positions matching TRBD1. This CDR3 region has 17 residues. The V gene's germline CDR1 is MRHNA and CDR2 SNTAGT. Losses at the gene ends were 0 bases for V and 4 bases for J; bases not matched to a gene: 11. The CDR3 bases are TGTGCCAGCAGTGACTCCTGGGACAGAGGTTCCTTCTATGGCTACACCTTC. As protein: CASSDSWDRGSFYGYTF.

The sample holds many counts of this clonotype. The gene calls are TRBV2 and TRBJ2-3; TRBD1 matches 7 bases. CDR1 and CDR2 (germline): SNHLY, FYNNEI. V trimming: 5 bases; J trimming: 1 base; junction bases outside the gene matches: 9. CDR3 length: 16 amino acids. This CDR3 is CASSKLQGTGTDTQYF. The CDR3 region has the DNA TGTGCCAGCAGTAAATTGCAGGGGACAGGCACAGATACGCAGTATTTT.

This clonotype has ten or more counts. V and J are TRBV27 and TRBJ1-2, with a weak D call TRBD1 (6 bases). This CDR3 has 14 residues. Germline values: CDR1 MNHEY, CDR2 SMNVEV (reference sequence). V lost 4 bases and J 5 bases, leaving 14 bases between the germline ends. This chain's CDR3 is CASSSLDRFYGYTF. The DNA for the CDR3 is TGTGCCAGCAGTTCCTTAGACAGGTTTTATGGCTACACCTTC.

Regarding this clonotype: Being one base from a much bigger clone, this may be a read error. The chain recombines TRBV7-2 with TRBJ2-1; 8 bases match TRBD2. V shed 5 bases and J 12 bases; nucleotides not matched to a gene: 15. Per germline, CDR1 SGHTA and CDR2 FQGNSA. This CDR3 comprises 15 residues. CDR3 sequence reads: CASSVRREGSDGQFF. The CDR3, as DNA: TGTGCCAGCAGCGTCCGACGGGAGGGTAGCGATGGGCAGTTCTTC.

This chain links TRBV7-2 with TRBJ2-1; 7 positions match TRBD2. The CDR3 has 13 amino acids. The germline CDR1 and CDR2 sequences are SGHTA and FQGNSA. J was trimmed by 4 bases and V by 5 bases; bases with no gene match: 2. CDR3 sequence reads: CASSPGGYNEQFF. DNA of the CDR3: TGTGCCAGCAGCCCCGGGGGGTACAATGAGCAGTTCTTC.

The gene calls are TRBV18 and TRBJ1-2; D is ambiguous. CDR1 is KGHSH, CDR2 LQKENI, per germline. Between the trimmed V and J ends, which lost 4 bases and 4 bases, there was a span of 7 bases. The CDR3 consists of 12 residues. The CDR3 bases are TGTGCCAGCTCACAGGACTCCTATGGCTACACCTTC. It specifies CASSQDSYGYTF.

This clonotype was detected ten times or more. J is TRBJ2-5 and V is TRBV14, with D hard to call. This CDR3 contains 16 residues. The germline CDR1 and CDR2 sequences are SGHDN and FVKESK. V shed 2 bases and J shed 3 bases, with 16 bases lying between them. Written as DNA, the CDR3 is TGTGCCAGCAGCCAATTGTCGGGCAGAAGCAAAGAGACCCAGTACTTC. This encodes CASSQLSGRSKETQYF.

This clonotype was observed a handful of times. The chain links TRBV13 to TRBJ2-7; the D call may be TRBD1 or TRBD2 (5 bases each). Germline V lookup: CDR1 PRHDT, CDR2 FYEKMQ (reference sequence). The CDR3 contains 16 residues. The V end lost 5 bases, the J end lost 4 bases, and 21 bases lay between the germline ends. The CDR3 DNA is TGTGCCAGCAGCACCAACACGGGACCTGGGTGGTACGAGCAGTACTTC. Amino acid sequence: CASSTNTGPGWYEQYF. Drawing the rest from reference TRBV13 and TRBJ2-7, the complete variable domain is AAGVIQSPRHLIKEKRETATLKCYPIPRHDTVYWYQQGPGQDPQFLISFYEKMQSDKGSIPDRFSAQQFSDYHSELNMSSLELGDSALYFCASSTNTGPGWYEQYFGPGTRLTVT.

This clonotype was detected a few times. The rearrangement uses TRBV19 and TRBJ2-1, with TRBD2 matching over 12 bases. CDR3 length equals 15 residues. J lost 7 bases, V lost 5 bases, and 6 bases had no gene match. CDR1 is LNHDA and CDR2 is SQIVND in the germline V gene (reference sequence). The CDR3 nucleotides are TGTGCCAGTAGTCTAGCGGGAGGGTTATCTAATGAGCAGTTCTTC. The encoded protein is CASSLAGGLSNEQFF.

The CDR3 reads CASSVAPWEGELFF. The CDR3 region has the DNA TGTGCCAGCAGCGTAGCCCCCTGGGAGGGGGAGCTGTTTTTT. The rearrangement joins TRBV9 to TRBJ2-2; tentative D call: TRBD2 (5 bases). The V gene's germline CDR1 is SGDLS and CDR2 YYNGEE. V was clipped by 0 bases and J by 8 bases, with 11 bases between them. The CDR3 runs to 14 residues.

This clonotype was detected ten times or more. The V and J genes are TRBV7-2 and TRBJ2-1; D is possibly TRBD2 (6 bases). This CDR3 has 16 amino acids. V shed 1 base and J shed 7 bases, with 17 bases lying between them. Germline V gives CDR1 SGHTA, CDR2 FQGNSA. Here the CDR3 DNA reads TGTGCCAGCAGCTTAGTGGTGGCGGGGATTAAGAATGAGCAGTTCTTC. Translating gives CASSLVVAGIKNEQFF.

There are many counts of this clonotype. The chain joins TRBV7-2 to TRBJ2-5, with TRBD1 matching over 8 bases. V was clipped by 5 bases and J by 2 bases; unmatched bases: 7. The CDR3 sequence is 15 residues long. The germline CDR1 and CDR2 sequences are SGHTA and FQGNSA. The CDR3 sequence is CASSLTRDRQETQYF. DNA of the CDR3: TGTGCCAGCAGCCTAACCCGGGACAGGCAAGAGACCCAGTACTTC. The variable domain in full, completed from reference TRBV7-2 and TRBJ2-5, reads GAGVSQSPSNKVTEKGKDVELRCDPISGHTALYWYRQSLGQGLEFLIYFQGNSAPDKSGLPSDRFSAERTGGSVSTLTIQRTQQEDSAVYLCASSLTRDRQETQYFGPGTRLLVL.

This clonotype was detected many times. The chain recombines TRBV27 with TRBJ2-7; 10 bases fit TRBD1. Per the germline V gene, CDR1 is MNHEY and CDR2 is SMNVEV (reference sequence). V shed 8 bases, J shed 2 bases, and the junction held 9 bases outside the gene matches. The CDR3 sequence is 15 residues long. The CDR3 region is CASQEGTGVTYEQYF. As DNA, the CDR3 is TGTGCCAGCCAGGAAGGGACAGGGGTGACCTACGAGCAGTACTTC.

This clonotype was detected many times. The chain combines TRBV20-1 with TRBJ2-7, with TRBD1 matching 10 bases. Germline V gives CDR1 DFQATT, CDR2 SNEGSKA (reference sequence). This CDR3 is built from 13 residues. The V gene end was trimmed by 5 bases and the J gene end by 5 bases; junction bases not matched to a gene: 6. The CDR3 protein is CSAATTGGNEQYF. CDR3 sequence (DNA): TGCAGTGCTGCTACGACAGGGGGCAACGAGCAGTACTTC.

This clonotype was observed many times. The chain has TRBV27 and TRBJ2-7; the D is unclear. V was trimmed by 8 bases and J by 2 bases, leaving 13 bases between them. CDR1 and CDR2 (germline): MNHEY, SMNVEV (reference sequence). The CDR3 loop spans 13 amino acids. The CDR3 DNA sequence: TGTGCCAGCGGGCAACATGGAACCTACGAGCAGTACTTC. Its protein is CASGQHGTYEQYF.

V is TRBV5-1 and J is TRBJ2-1, with a possible D match to TRBD1 (5 bases). Trimming took off 4 bases at V and 1 base at J, with 12 bases between the two ends. This CDR3 is built from 15 residues. Germline V gives CDR1 SGHRS, CDR2 YFSETQ. The CDR3 loop reads CASSDSGLSYNEQFF. Here the CDR3 DNA reads TGCGCCAGCAGCGATTCAGGGTTGTCCTACAATGAGCAGTTCTTC.

This clonotype was counted many times. The rearrangement links TRBV2 to TRBJ2-5; TRBD1 matches at 7 bases. CDR1 and CDR2 (germline): SNHLY, FYNNEI. This CDR3 is built from 15 residues. V dropped 6 bases and J dropped 5; count of bases not matched to a gene: 12. The chain's CDR3 is CASRSASTGLETQYF. The CDR3 DNA reads TGTGCCAGCAGATCCGCCTCGACAGGGTTGGAGACCCAGTACTTC.

CDR3 sequence: CASSLVKVLDTQYF. In DNA form, the CDR3 reads TGCGCCAGCAGCTTGGTAAAAGTTCTCGATACGCAGTATTTT. The V gene is TRBV5-1, the J gene TRBJ2-3; D ambiguous. Germline V CDR1 and CDR2: SGHRS, YFSETQ. CDR3 size: 14 residues. Trimming took off 0 bases at V and 6 bases at J, with 11 bases between the two ends.

As regards this clonotype: Germline is not matched at one junction end, which may reflect a read error. V and J are TRBV12-3 or TRBV12-4 and TRBJ2-5, with 10 positions matching TRBD2. The CDR3 contains 13 residues. This CDR3 is CASSLAGVVTQYF. CDR3 nucleotide sequence: TGTGCCAGCAGTCTAGCGGGAGTAGTGACCCAGTACTTC.

This clonotype showed up just a few times. The V and J genes are TRBV7-9 and TRBJ2-5, with TRBD2 identical over 10 bases. Germline CDR1 SEHNR, CDR2 FQNEAQ (reference sequence). CDR3 length equals 18 residues. J was trimmed by 0 bases and V by 1 base; bases with no gene match: 8. The CDR3 here is CASSLGLAGVWDQETQYF. DNA of the CDR3: TGTGCCAGCAGCTTAGGGCTAGCGGGGGTTTGGGACCAAGAGACCCAGTACTTC.

Only a few counts were recorded for this clonotype. Just one base apart from a much larger clone, this may be a read error. The chain uses TRBV20-1 and TRBJ2-7, with 7 bases fitting TRBD1. The CDR3 covers 11 residues. Germline-derived CDR1 and CDR2 are DFQATT and SNEGSKA (reference sequence). Here the CDR3 DNA reads TGCAGTCCTAGACAGGGCTACGAGCAGTACTTC. Its translation: CSPRQGYEQYF.

This clonotype was counted many times. The V call is TRBV11-3, the J call TRBJ2-1; 10 positions agree with TRBD2. Germline CDR1 is SGHNT and CDR2 is YENEEA. The CDR3 is 16 amino acids. V dropped 5 bases and J dropped 4; count of bases not matched to a gene: 8. The CDR3 spells CASSLRTSGRYNEQFF. As DNA, the CDR3 is TGTGCCAGCAGCCTCAGGACTAGCGGAAGATACAATGAGCAGTTCTTC. The complete variable domain, with remaining parts taken from reference TRBV11-3 and TRBJ2-1, reads EAGVVQSPRYKIIEKKQPVAFWCNPISGHNTLYWYLQNLGQGPELLIRYENEEAVDDSQLPKDRFSAERLKGVDSTLKIQPAELGDSAVYLCASSLRTSGRYNEQFFGPGTRLTVL.

This clonotype appeared a few times. The chain employs TRBV6-1 and TRBJ2-2; the match to TRBD1 covers 9 bases. CDR3 size: 14 residues. The V gene end was trimmed by 6 bases and the J gene end by 6 bases; junction bases not matched to a gene: 5. The germline CDR1 and CDR2 sequences are MNHNS and SASEGT. The CDR3 reads CASRPTGGPGELFF. The DNA of the CDR3 is TGTGCCAGCAGACCAACAGGGGGCCCCGGGGAGCTGTTTTTT.

This clonotype was observed at least ten times. The genes are TRBV24-1 and TRBJ2-1; TRBD1 agrees at 7 bases. CDR1 and CDR2 (germline): KGHDR, SFDVKD. J lost 5 bases, V lost 3 bases, and 6 bases had no gene match. The CDR3 length is 15 residues. The CDR3 spells CATSDPGQADNEQFF. The CDR3 nucleotides are TGTGCCACCAGTGATCCCGGACAGGCCGACAATGAGCAGTTCTTC.

This clonotype was counted at least ten times. J is TRBJ2-5 and V is TRBV20-1; TRBD1 agrees at 8 bases. The junction had 14 bases not matched to a gene; V was cut back by 6 bases and J by 5 bases. The germline CDR1 and CDR2 sequences are DFQATT and SNEGSKA (reference sequence). The CDR3 runs to 15 residues. The CDR3 sequence: CSATPRQGLGETQYF. In nucleotides, the CDR3 is TGCAGTGCCACCCCCCGACAGGGGTTGGGGGAGACCCAGTACTTC.